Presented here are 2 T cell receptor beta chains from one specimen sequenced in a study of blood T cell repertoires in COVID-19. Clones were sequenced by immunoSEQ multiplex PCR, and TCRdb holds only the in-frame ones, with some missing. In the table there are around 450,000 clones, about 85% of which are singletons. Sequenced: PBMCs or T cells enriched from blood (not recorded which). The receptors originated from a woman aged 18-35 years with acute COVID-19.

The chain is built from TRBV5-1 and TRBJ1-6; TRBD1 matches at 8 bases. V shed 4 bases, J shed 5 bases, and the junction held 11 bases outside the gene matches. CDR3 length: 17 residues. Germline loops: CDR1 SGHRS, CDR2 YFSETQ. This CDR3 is CASSNDPRTGNNSPLHF. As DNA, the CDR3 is TGCGCCAGCAGCAATGACCCCCGGACAGGGAATAATTCACCCCTCCACTTT.

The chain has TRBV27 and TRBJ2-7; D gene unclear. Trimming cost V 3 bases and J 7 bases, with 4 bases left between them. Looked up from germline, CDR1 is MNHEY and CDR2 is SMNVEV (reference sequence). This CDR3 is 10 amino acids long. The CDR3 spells CASSFGEQYF. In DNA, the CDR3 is TGTGCCAGCAGTTTCGGGGAGCAGTACTTC.